The clone carrying this TCR beta chain was recorded many times. This sample is part of a study of blood T cells in healthy people across ages. Trimming pared 1 base from V and 4 bases from J, leaving 20 bases between. The CDR3 extends over 18 amino acids. From germline, CDR1 is LGHNA and CDR2 YNFKEQ. The second PCR ran roughly 7 to 12 cycles with a sample-barcoded 5' primer and J-beta primers. TCRdb called the 5' RACE reads again in MiXCR, with one record for every CDR3 protein. Of around 850,000 distinct CDR3 sequences in the sample, 36% were seen once. The chain uses TRBV4-2 and TRBJ2-1; possible D gene TRBD1, 6 bases. This clonotype originated in a man aged 18 to 29 in good health. The source material was blood. CDR3 loop: CASSQVPHRAESYNEQFF. CDR3 coding DNA: TGTGCCAGCAGCCAAGTTCCACACAGGGCAGAAAGTTACAATGAGCAGTTCTTC.